This entry describes one T cell receptor (beta chain). These data come from a study of T-cell reconstitution after alpha-beta-depleted transplantation in children. A TCRbeta library incorporating unique molecular identifiers was prepared. TCRdb passed the PCR reads through MiXCR, listing each CDR3 protein once. Here the sample spans 500,000 to 600,000 distinct CDR3 sequences, 25% to 30% being singletons. This CDR3 region has 15 residues. CDR1 DFQATT and CDR2 SNEGSKA come from the germline V gene (reference sequence). V lost 6 bases and J lost 4, with 18 bases in between. Here the sequenced sample was PBMCs, taken before TCRalphabeta/CD19-depleted stem cell transplant. V is TRBV20-1 and J is TRBJ2-2; D is possibly TRBD2 (5 bases). The receptor was derived from a boy younger than two with Wiskott-Aldrich syndrome, due to receive a stem cell transplant. The CDR3 loop reads CSASGIFRGTGELFF. CDR3 bases: TGCAGTGCAAGCGGTATATTCCGGGGCACCGGGGAGCTGTTTTTT.